The 18 T cell receptor beta chains below were found in one sample sequenced in a study of T cells in Graves' hyperthyroidism and ophthalmopathy. Amplified TCR beta CDR3 regions came from RNA transcripts. Researchers ran a first-round RT-PCR on the TCR CDR3 using the HTBI primer set. TCRdb itself ran the multiplex PCR reads through MiXCR, one entry per CDR3 protein. The sample shows roughly 250,000 distinct CDR3 sequences, about 15% of them seen only once. Input material: blood. The source of these receptors is a woman in her thirties or forties with Graves' hyperthyroidism that later progressed to Graves' ophthalmopathy.

The table lists this clonotype with many counts. This chain joins TRBV20-1 and TRBJ2-1; D assignment may be TRBD1 or TRBD2 (6 bases each). The V gene's germline CDR1 is DFQATT and CDR2 SNEGSKA (reference sequence). The V end was cut by 6 bases, the J end by 3 bases, with 15 bases between. The CDR3 extends over 14 amino acids. CDR3: CSALLGGLYNEQFF. DNA of the CDR3: TGCAGTGCCCTACTAGGGGGGCTCTACAATGAGCAGTTCTTC.

In this sample, this clonotype turned up many times. The chain has TRBV5-1 and TRBJ1-4; 11 nucleotides agree with TRBD1. Looked up from germline, CDR1 is SGHRS and CDR2 is YFSETQ. J gave up 8 bases and V 2 bases, and 5 bases lay outside the gene matches. This CDR3 region has 15 residues. CDR3 sequence (DNA): TGCGCCAGCAGCTTCGGGGGGACAGGGGGAGAAAAACTGTTTTTT. Amino acid sequence: CASSFGGTGGEKLFF.

This clonotype was seen many times. The chain couples TRBV27 to TRBJ2-1, with TRBD2 identical over 12 bases. CDR3 length: 17 residues. With 3 bases clipped from V and 2 bases from J, the junction kept 5 bases outside the gene matches. CDR1 and CDR2 (germline): MNHEY, SMNVEV (reference sequence). The CDR3 here is CASSLRLAGVPYNEQFF. The CDR3 DNA is TGTGCCAGCAGTTTGAGACTAGCGGGAGTCCCCTACAATGAGCAGTTCTTC.

This clonotype was counted at least ten times. The chain recombines TRBV28 with TRBJ2-7, with D unclear. CDR3 length equals 11 residues. V was cut by 6 bases and J by 1 base, with 4 bases left in between. Germline assignment: CDR1 MDHEN and CDR2 SYDVKM. The CDR3 here is CASSTSYEQYF. DNA of the CDR3: TGTGCCAGCAGCACTTCCTACGAGCAGTACTTC. Supplemented by reference TRBV28 and TRBJ2-7, the full variable domain reads DVKVTQSSRYLVKRTGEKVFLECVQDMDHENMFWYRQDPGLGLRLIYFSYDVKMKEKGDIPEGYSVSREKKERFSLILESASTNQTSMYLCASSTSYEQYFGPGTRLTVT.

This clonotype was detected ten times or more. This chain links TRBV10-3 with TRBJ2-3, with 7 bases lining up with TRBD1. The CDR3 extends over 15 amino acids. Germline assignment: CDR1 ENHRY and CDR2 SYGVKD. V was pared by 5 bases and J by 1 base, with 6 bases of the junction left unmatched. The CDR3 region has the DNA TGTGCCATCAGTCTGGACAGGTGGGGCACAGATACGCAGTATTTT. It yields the protein CAISLDRWGTDTQYF.

This chain uses TRBV20-1 with TRBJ2-7, with D tentatively TRBD2 (5 bases). V lost 4 bases, J lost 0 bases, and 10 bases lay in between. The CDR3 length is 13 residues. Per germline, CDR1 DFQATT and CDR2 SNEGSKA (reference sequence). The CDR3 here is CSAKVDYSYEQYF. CDR3 DNA sequence: TGCAGTGCTAAGGTAGACTACTCCTACGAGCAGTACTTC.

This clonotype was found many times. The CDR3 bases are TGTGCCTGGAGTGTCTCTAATGGGTACGAGCAGTACTTC. It specifies CAWSVSNGYEQYF. This chain links TRBV30 with TRBJ2-7; D call uncertain. Germline values: CDR1 GTSNPN, CDR2 SVGIG (reference sequence). The CDR3 totals 13 residues. The V end was cut by 0 bases, the J end by 4 bases, with 10 bases between.

The chain has TRBV3-1 and TRBJ2-3, with 8 positions matching TRBD2. Per the germline V gene, CDR1 is LGHDT and CDR2 is YNNKEL (reference sequence). This CDR3 has 17 residues. Unmatched junction bases numbered 11, after V lost 0 bases and J lost 6 bases. In DNA, the CDR3 is TGTGCCAGCAGCCAAGATCACCCAGCGGGAGTGACGGATACGCAGTATTTT. Protein product: CASSQDHPAGVTDTQYF.

There are many counts of this clonotype. V gene TRBV27 combines with J gene TRBJ2-3, with D possibly matching TRBD2 (5 bases). This CDR3 is 17 amino acids long. Trimming took off 6 bases at V and 0 bases at J, with 19 bases between the two ends. The germline CDR1 and CDR2 sequences are MNHEY and SMNVEV (reference sequence). CDR3 loop: CASSFTVDSASTDTQYF. In nucleotides, the CDR3 is TGTGCCAGCAGCTTCACCGTGGACTCCGCTAGCACAGATACGCAGTATTTT.

This clonotype was observed many times. V and J are TRBV2 and TRBJ2-3, with TRBD2 identical over 12 bases. V trimming: 0 bases; J trimming: 5 bases; junction bases outside the gene matches: 15. Germline CDR1 and CDR2: SNHLY and FYNNEI. The CDR3 runs to 20 residues. CDR3 nucleotides: TGTGCCAGCAGTGAAGCGCTTCAGGTCCTCCCGGGACTAGCGGGAGATACGCAGTATTTT. Translation gives CASSEALQVLPGLAGDTQYF.

In this sample, this clonotype turned up many times. V usage is TRBV12-3 or TRBV12-4 and J usage is TRBJ2-3; the D gene could be TRBD1 or TRBD2 (5 bases each). Trimming stripped 4 bases from V and 2 bases from J, with 10 bases between. The CDR3 has 14 amino acids. CDR3 in amino acids: CASSWGINTDTQYF. CDR3 coding DNA: TGTGCCAGCAGTTGGGGGATTAACACAGATACGCAGTATTTT.

Turning to this clonotype: Just one base apart from a much larger clone, this may be a read error. This rearrangement joins TRBV27 to TRBJ2-1; 9 bases map to TRBD2. Germline-derived CDR1 and CDR2 are MNHEY and SMNVEV (reference sequence). CDR3 size: 13 residues. Trimming cost V 6 bases and J 5 bases; bases outside gene matches: 2. As DNA, the CDR3 is TGTGCCAGCAGGACTAGCGGAGACAATGAGCAGTTCTTC. Translated, it gives CASRTSGDNEQFF.

This clonotype was recorded at least ten times. This chain joins TRBV5-6 and TRBJ2-1; no definite D call. Between the trimmed V and J ends, which lost 4 bases and 9 bases, there was a span of 14 bases. Germline V gene sequence: CDR1 SGHDT, CDR2 YYEEEE. This CDR3 contains 13 residues. CDR3 sequence: CASSHSLNIEQFF. The DNA of the CDR3 is TGTGCCAGCAGCCACTCCTTGAACATTGAGCAGTTCTTC.

Ten or more counts support this clonotype. The chain employs TRBV6-1 and TRBJ2-1; 9 bases are shared with TRBD2. CDR1 is MNHNS, CDR2 SASEGT, per germline. The V and J ends lost 8 bases and 0 bases, in that order; junction bases with no gene match: 5. CDR3 length equals 15 residues. CDR3 coding DNA: TGTGCCAGCCAGAATAGCGGGGGCTCCTACAATGAGCAGTTCTTC. Translated, it gives CASQNSGGSYNEQFF.

The chain combines TRBV12-3 or TRBV12-4 with TRBJ2-1, with D uncertain. Trimming removed 3 bases at V and 5 bases at J, with 14 bases between. This CDR3 is built from 15 residues. The chain's CDR3 is CASSLAVSGHNEQFF. The CDR3 region has the DNA TGTGCCAGCAGTTTGGCGGTCTCAGGTCACAATGAGCAGTTCTTC.

As concerns this clonotype: A much larger clone sits a single nucleotide away, making a read error possible. This sequence joins TRBV6-2 or TRBV6-3 and TRBJ1-3; D is unclear. Germline V lookup: CDR1 MNHEY, CDR2 SVGEGT. Trimming removed 6 bases from V and 2 bases from J, with 2 bases in between. CDR3 length: 11 amino acids. The CDR3 DNA reads TGTGCCAGCAGGGCTGGAAACACCATATATTTT. Translated: CASRAGNTIYF.

The rearrangement joins TRBV9 to TRBJ2-5, with D possibly TRBD2 on 6 matching bases. V lost 3 bases to trimming and J lost 4 bases, with 10 bases between them. There are 13 residues in the CDR3. Germline loops: CDR1 SGDLS, CDR2 YYNGEE. Written as DNA, the CDR3 is TGTGCCAGCAGCGCCCAGGGAGGAGAGACCCAGTACTTC. Its protein is CASSAQGGETQYF. Supplemented by reference TRBV9 and TRBJ2-5, the full variable domain reads DSGVTQTPKHLITATGQRVTLRCSPRSGDLSVYWYQQSLDQGLQFLIQYYNGEERAKGNILERFSAQQFPDLHSELNLSSLELGDSALYFCASSAQGGETQYFGPGTRLLVL.

The rearrangement links TRBV19 to TRBJ2-1; D is ambiguous. In germline, CDR1 is LNHDA, CDR2 SQIVND (reference sequence). The CDR3 totals 13 residues. V lost 6 bases, J lost 4 bases, and 10 bases lay in between. The CDR3 here is CASSPLGYNEQFF. DNA of the CDR3: TGTGCCAGTAGCCCCTTAGGGTACAATGAGCAGTTCTTC.